What follows describes a single TCR beta chain. The assay was immunoSEQ multiplex PCR, and TCRdb's table has in-frame clones only and misses some. The profile shows around 45,000 clones, around 90% of them singletons. The CDR3 is made up of 16 amino acids. CDR1 is PRHDT and CDR2 is FYEKMQ in the germline V gene (reference sequence). The V gene lost 0 bases and the J gene lost 7 bases, with 13 bases spanning the gap. The data are from a study of T cell changes during pregnancy in multiple sclerosis. The origin of this receptor is a female donor with multiple sclerosis, enrolled in a pregnancy study. The chain joins TRBV13 to TRBJ1-6, with D perhaps TRBD1 (5 bases). The material sequenced was CD4+ T cells from peripheral blood mononuclear cells, taken before pregnancy. CDR3 in amino acids: CASSLGAGLENSPLHF. CDR3 sequence (DNA): TGTGCCAGCAGCTTAGGGGCAGGGTTGGAAAATTCACCCCTCCACTTT.